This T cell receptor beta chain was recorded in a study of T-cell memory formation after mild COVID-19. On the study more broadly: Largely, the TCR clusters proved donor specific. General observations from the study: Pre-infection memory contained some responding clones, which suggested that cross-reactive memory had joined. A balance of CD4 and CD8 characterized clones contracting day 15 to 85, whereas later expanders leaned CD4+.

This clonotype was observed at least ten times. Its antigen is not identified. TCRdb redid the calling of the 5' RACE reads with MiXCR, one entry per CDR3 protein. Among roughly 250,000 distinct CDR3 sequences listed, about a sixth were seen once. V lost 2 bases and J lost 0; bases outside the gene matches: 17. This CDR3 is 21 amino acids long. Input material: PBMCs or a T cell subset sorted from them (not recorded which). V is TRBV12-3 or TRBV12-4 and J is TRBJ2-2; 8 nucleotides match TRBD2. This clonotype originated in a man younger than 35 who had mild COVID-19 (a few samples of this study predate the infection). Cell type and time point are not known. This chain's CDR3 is CASSLRPRLATLLPNTGELFF. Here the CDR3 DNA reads TGTGCCAGCAGTTTAAGACCGAGACTAGCGACCTTACTTCCGAACACCGGGGAGCTGTTTTTT.